Listed below are T cell receptor beta chains from one sample, sequenced in a study of shared clonotypes between healthy human individuals. Only in-frame clones appear in the TCRdb table, and some are missing; sequencing was by immunoSEQ multiplex PCR. The sample lists roughly 2.1 million clones, roughly 91% occurring once. Input material: naive CD8+ T cells from PBMCs. These TCRs come from a man younger than 30 in good health. Some clones in this sample may be carry-over from other donors' samples. Each CDR3 is given with its conserved first and last residue. Fields, in order: J gene, V gene, clone size, D gene, CDR3 protein. D genes are given only for firm matches. Size is omitted from some rows. Given values are once, few, many or a class for expanded clones.

J gene: TRBJ2-7; V gene: TRBV19; clone size: -; D gene: TRBD1; CDR3 protein: CASSAGGFSNEQYF
J gene: TRBJ2-3; V gene: TRBV6-6; clone size: -; D gene: -; CDR3 protein: CASSYVKGGGDTQYF
J gene: TRBJ2-5; V gene: TRBV9; clone size: -; D gene: TRBD1; CDR3 protein: CASSGQGARETQYF
J gene: TRBJ1-2; V gene: TRBV28; clone size: -; D gene: TRBD1; CDR3 protein: CASSSRRTGLYGYTF
J gene: TRBJ2-1; V gene: TRBV11-2; clone size: -; D gene: TRBD1; CDR3 protein: CASSFGTGVNEQFF
J gene: TRBJ2-7; V gene: TRBV7-2; clone size: -; D gene: -; CDR3 protein: CASSLEARRAYEQYF
J gene: TRBJ1-4; V gene: TRBV15; clone size: -; D gene: -; CDR3 protein: CATSRDPRGAREKLFF
J gene: TRBJ2-1; V gene: TRBV29-1; clone size: -; D gene: -; CDR3 protein: CSTEPQVSYNEQFF
J gene: TRBJ2-7; V gene: TRBV7-8; clone size: -; D gene: -; CDR3 protein: CASRSGHSGEQYF
J gene: TRBJ1-5; V gene: TRBV10-3; clone size: -; D gene: TRBD1; CDR3 protein: CAISETDREGNQPQHF
J gene: TRBJ1-5; V gene: TRBV5-8; clone size: -; D gene: -; CDR3 protein: CASSLEGRGRFEPQHF
J gene: TRBJ2-2; V gene: TRBV28; clone size: -; D gene: -; CDR3 protein: CASLFAANTGELFF
J gene: TRBJ2-3; V gene: TRBV28; clone size: -; D gene: -; CDR3 protein: CASSMSYPSASSPTDTQYF
J gene: TRBJ1-2; V gene: TRBV30; clone size: -; D gene: -; CDR3 protein: CAWSVPGGRSYGYTF
J gene: TRBJ1-1; V gene: TRBV7-8; clone size: -; D gene: -; CDR3 protein: CASSLGGGRGTEAFF
J gene: TRBJ2-3; V gene: TRBV7-3; clone size: -; D gene: TRBD1; CDR3 protein: CASSPRTGAGTDTQYF
J gene: TRBJ2-3; V gene: TRBV11-2; clone size: -; D gene: TRBD2; CDR3 protein: CASSLGGGRADTQYF
J gene: TRBJ2-1; V gene: TRBV7-3; clone size: once; D gene: -; CDR3 protein: CASSSLVANEQFF
J gene: TRBJ1-2; V gene: TRBV29-1; clone size: -; D gene: -; CDR3 protein: CSAQPPGAVNYGYTF
J gene: TRBJ2-6; V gene: TRBV28; clone size: once; D gene: -; CDR3 protein: CASSPPWANVLTF
J gene: TRBJ2-7; V gene: TRBV4-2; clone size: -; D gene: TRBD2; CDR3 protein: CASSQGTGTTLYEQYF
J gene: TRBJ2-6; V gene: TRBV27; clone size: -; D gene: -; CDR3 protein: CASTHGSGANVLTF